The clone carrying this T cell receptor beta chain was detected many times. Its antigen is undetermined. This sample is part of a study of Graves' ophthalmopathy and Graves' hyperthyroidism. Study background: Hyperthyroidism qualified as stable when ophthalmopathy did not develop within 18 months of follow-up. The study's findings and limits: Clonotypes were expanded in thyroid at above 0.001 frequency, and most also appeared in blood.

The CDR3 is 12 amino acids. Trimming took 7 bases from V and 4 from J, leaving 6 bases between them. Germline-derived CDR1 and CDR2 are SGHRS and YFSETQ. TCR beta CDR3 amplification used RNA transcripts. Second-round multiplex PCR came after first-round RT-PCR with HTBI primers. TCRdb redid the calling of the multiplex PCR reads with MiXCR, one entry per CDR3 protein. The sample carries some 1.1 million distinct CDR3 sequences, roughly 35% recorded once. The source is an adult man with Graves' hyperthyroidism. The sequenced sample consisted of peripheral blood or thyroid tissue (not recorded which). The chain joins TRBV5-1 to TRBJ2-6; D is possibly TRBD1 (6 bases). The CDR3 DNA reads as TGCGCCAGCGGGGGCGGGGCCAACGTCCTGACTTTC. Translating gives CASGGGANVLTF.